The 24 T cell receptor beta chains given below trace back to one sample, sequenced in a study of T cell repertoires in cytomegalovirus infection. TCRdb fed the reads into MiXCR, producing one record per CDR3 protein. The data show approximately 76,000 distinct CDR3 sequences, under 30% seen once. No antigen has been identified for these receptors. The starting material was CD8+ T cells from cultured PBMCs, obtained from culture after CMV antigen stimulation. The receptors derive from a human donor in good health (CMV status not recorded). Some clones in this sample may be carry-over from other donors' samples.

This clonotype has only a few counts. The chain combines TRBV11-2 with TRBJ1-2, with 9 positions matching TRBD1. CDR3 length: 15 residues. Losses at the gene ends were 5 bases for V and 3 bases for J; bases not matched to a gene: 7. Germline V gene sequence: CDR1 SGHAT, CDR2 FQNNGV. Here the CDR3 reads CASSTRDRDHYGYTF. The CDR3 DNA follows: TGTGCCAGCAGCACCCGGGACAGGGATCACTATGGCTACACCTTC. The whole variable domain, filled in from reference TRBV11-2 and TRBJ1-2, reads EAGVAQSPRYKIIEKRQSVAFWCNPISGHATLYWYQQILGQGPKLLIQFQNNGVVDDSQLPKDRFSAERLKGVDSTLKIQPAKLEDSAVYLCASSTRDRDHYGYTFGSGTRLTVV.

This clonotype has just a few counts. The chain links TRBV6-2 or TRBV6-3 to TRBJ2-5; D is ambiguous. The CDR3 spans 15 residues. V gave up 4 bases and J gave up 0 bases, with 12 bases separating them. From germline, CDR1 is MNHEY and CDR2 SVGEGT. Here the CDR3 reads CASSSVRADQETQYF. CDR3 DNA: TGTGCCAGCAGTTCCGTCCGTGCGGACCAAGAGACCCAGTACTTC.

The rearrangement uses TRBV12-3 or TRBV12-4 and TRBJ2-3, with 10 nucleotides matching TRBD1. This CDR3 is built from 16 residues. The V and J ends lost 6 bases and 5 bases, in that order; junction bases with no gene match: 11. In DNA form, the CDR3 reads TGTGCCAGCAGGCCTGGGGACAGGGGACTTAAAGATACGCAGTATTTT. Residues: CASRPGDRGLKDTQYF.

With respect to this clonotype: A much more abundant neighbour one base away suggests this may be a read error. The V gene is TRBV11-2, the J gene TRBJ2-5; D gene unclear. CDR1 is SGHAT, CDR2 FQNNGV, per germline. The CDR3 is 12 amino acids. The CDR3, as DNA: TGTGCCAGCAGGTCTACCGCGGAGAACCAGTACTTC. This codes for CASRSTAENQYF.

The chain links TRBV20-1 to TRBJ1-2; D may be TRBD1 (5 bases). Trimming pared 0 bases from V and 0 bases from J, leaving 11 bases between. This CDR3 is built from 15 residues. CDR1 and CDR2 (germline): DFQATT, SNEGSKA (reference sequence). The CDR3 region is CSARDRGITNYGYTF. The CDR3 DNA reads TGCAGTGCTAGAGATCGGGGCATTACTAACTATGGCTACACCTTC.

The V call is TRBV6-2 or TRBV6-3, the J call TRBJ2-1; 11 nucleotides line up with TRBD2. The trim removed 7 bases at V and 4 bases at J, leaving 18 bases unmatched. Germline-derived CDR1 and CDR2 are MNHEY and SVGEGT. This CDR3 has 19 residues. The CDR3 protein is CASTSRRLAGSLVYNEQFF. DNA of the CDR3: TGTGCCAGCACCTCCCGGCGACTAGCGGGATCTCTCGTATACAATGAGCAGTTCTTC.

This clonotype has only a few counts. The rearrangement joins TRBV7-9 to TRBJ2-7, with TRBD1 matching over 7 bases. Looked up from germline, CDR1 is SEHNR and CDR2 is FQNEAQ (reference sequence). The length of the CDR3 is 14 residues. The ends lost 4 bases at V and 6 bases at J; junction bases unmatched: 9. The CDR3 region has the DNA TGTGCCAGCAGCTCGACGGGACAGCGCAGCGAGCAGTACTTC. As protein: CASSSTGQRSEQYF.

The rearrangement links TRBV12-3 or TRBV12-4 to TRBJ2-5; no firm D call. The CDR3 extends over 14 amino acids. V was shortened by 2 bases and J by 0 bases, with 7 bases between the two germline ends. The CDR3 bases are TGTGCCAGCAGTTTAAGTTCGTACCAAGAGACCCAGTACTTC. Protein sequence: CASSLSSYQETQYF.

DNA of the CDR3: TGTGCCAGCAGCCTAAGTCCGTACTATGGCTACACCTTC. As protein: CASSLSPYYGYTF. The rearrangement links TRBV27 to TRBJ1-2; D is uncertain. The CDR3 is 13 residues long. V was shortened by 6 bases and J by 3 bases, with 11 bases between the two germline ends. Germline assignment: CDR1 MNHEY and CDR2 SMNVEV (reference sequence).

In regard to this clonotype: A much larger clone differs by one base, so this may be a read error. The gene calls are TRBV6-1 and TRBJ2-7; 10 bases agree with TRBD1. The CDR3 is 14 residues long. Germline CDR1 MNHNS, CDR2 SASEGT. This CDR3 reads CASSGQGASYGQYF. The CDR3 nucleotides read TGTGCCAGCAGTGGACAGGGGGCGAGTTACGGGCAGTACTTC.

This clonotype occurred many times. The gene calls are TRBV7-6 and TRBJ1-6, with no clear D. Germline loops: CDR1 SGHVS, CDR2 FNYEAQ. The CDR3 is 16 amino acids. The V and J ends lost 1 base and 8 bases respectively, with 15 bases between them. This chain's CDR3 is CASSLVAGRSDSPLHF. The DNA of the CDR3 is TGTGCCAGCAGCTTAGTGGCTGGCAGGTCGGATTCACCCCTCCACTTT.

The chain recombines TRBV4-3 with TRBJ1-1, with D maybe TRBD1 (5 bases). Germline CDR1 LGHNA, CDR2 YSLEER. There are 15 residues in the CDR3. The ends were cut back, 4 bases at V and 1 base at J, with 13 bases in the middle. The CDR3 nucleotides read TGCGCCAGCAGCCTAACCGGGACGGGGAACACTGAAGCTTTCTTT. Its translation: CASSLTGTGNTEAFF.

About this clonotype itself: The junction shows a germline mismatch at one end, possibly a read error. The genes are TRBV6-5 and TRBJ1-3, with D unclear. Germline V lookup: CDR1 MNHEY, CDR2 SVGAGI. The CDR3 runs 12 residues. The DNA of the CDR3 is TGTGCCAGCAGGGGGTCTGGAAACACCATAGATTTT. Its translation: CASRGSGNTIDF.

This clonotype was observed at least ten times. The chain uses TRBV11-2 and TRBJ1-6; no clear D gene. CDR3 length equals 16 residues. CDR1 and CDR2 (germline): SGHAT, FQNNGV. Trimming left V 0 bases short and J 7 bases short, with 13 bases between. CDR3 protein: CASSLDEGPYNSPLHF. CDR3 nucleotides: TGTGCCAGCAGCTTAGATGAGGGTCCTTACAATTCACCCCTCCACTTT.

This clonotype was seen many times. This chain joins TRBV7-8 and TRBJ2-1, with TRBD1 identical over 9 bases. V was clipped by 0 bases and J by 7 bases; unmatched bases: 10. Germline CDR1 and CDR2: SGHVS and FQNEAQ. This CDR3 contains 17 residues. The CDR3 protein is CASSLASVGQGSNEQFF. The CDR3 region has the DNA TGTGCCAGCAGCTTAGCCTCCGTGGGACAGGGCTCTAATGAGCAGTTCTTC.

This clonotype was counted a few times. The CDR3 DNA follows: TGCAGTGCTCGTCCAGGGTCCCCCTACGAGCAGTACTTC. Translation gives CSARPGSPYEQYF. V is TRBV20-1 and J is TRBJ2-7; tentatively, D is TRBD1 (5 bases). V lost 5 bases, J lost 2 bases, and 13 bases lay in between. This CDR3 has 13 residues. Germline V gene sequence: CDR1 DFQATT, CDR2 SNEGSKA (reference sequence).

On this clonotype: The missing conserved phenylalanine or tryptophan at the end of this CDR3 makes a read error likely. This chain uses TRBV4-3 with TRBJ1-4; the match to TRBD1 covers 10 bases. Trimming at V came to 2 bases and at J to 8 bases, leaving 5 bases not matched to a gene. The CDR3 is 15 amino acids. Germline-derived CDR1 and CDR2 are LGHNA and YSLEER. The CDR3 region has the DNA TGCGCCAGCAGCCAAAATGACAGGGGGCGCGAAAAACTGTTTTCT. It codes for CASSQNDRGREKLFS.

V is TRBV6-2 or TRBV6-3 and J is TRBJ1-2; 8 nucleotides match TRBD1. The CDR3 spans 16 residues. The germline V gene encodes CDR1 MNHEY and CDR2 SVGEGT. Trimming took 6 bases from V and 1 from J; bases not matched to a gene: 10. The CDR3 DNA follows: TGTGCCAGCAGGTCGGGACAGGATTACCTTAACTATGGCTACACCTTC. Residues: CASRSGQDYLNYGYTF.

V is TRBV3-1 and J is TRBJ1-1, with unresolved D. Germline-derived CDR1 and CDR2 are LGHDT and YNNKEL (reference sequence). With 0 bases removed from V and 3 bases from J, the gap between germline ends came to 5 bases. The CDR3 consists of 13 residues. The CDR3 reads CASSQEVHTEAFF. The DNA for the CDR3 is TGTGCCAGCAGCCAAGAAGTCCACACTGAAGCTTTCTTT.

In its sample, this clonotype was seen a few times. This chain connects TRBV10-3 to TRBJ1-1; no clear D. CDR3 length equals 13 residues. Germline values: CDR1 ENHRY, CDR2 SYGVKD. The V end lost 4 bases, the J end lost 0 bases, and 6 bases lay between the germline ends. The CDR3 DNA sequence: TGTGCCATCAGTGGCAGATTGAACACTGAAGCTTTCTTT. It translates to CAISGRLNTEAFF.

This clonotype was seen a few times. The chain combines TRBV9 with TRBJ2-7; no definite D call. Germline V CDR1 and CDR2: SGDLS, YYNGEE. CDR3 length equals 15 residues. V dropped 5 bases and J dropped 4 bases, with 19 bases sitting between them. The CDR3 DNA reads TGTGCCAGCAGTTCCGACGGGCTACCCTCATACGAGCAGTACTTC. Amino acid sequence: CASSSDGLPSYEQYF.

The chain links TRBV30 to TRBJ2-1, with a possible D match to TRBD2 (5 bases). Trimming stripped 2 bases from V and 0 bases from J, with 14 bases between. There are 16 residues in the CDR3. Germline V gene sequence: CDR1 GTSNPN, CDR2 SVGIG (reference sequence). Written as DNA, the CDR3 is TGTGCCTGGAGTTCCGAGGGTCCGAGCTCCTACAATGAGCAGTTCTTC. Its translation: CAWSSEGPSSYNEQFF.

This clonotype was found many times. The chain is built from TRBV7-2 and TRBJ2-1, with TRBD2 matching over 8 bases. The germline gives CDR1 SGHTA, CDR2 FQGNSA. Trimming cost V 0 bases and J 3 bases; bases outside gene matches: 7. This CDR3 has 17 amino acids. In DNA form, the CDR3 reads TGTGCCAGCAGCTTAGCGCTTGGTACTAGCGGCTACAATGAGCAGTTCTTC. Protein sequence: CASSLALGTSGYNEQFF.

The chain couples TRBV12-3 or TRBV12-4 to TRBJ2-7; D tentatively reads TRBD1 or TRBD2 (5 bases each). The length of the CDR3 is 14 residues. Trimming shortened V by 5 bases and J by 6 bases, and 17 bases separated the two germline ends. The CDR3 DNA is TGTGCCAGCAGTGTCCGGGACGGCCTGCTCGAGCAGTACTTC. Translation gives CASSVRDGLLEQYF.